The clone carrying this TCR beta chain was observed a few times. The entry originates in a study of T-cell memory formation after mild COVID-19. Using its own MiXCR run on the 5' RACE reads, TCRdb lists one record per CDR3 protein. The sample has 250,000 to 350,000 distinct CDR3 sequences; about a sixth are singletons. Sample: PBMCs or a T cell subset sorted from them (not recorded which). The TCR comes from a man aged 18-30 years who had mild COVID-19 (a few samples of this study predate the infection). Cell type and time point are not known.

The CDR3 loop is CASSPPGHWQYV. The CDR3 DNA sequence: TGTGCCAGCAGCCCACCGGGGCATTGGCAGTACGTC. The chain combines TRBV3-1 with TRBJ2-7, with D perhaps TRBD1 or TRBD2 (5 bases each). The CDR3 consists of 12 residues. Germline CDR1 is LGHDT and CDR2 is YNNKEL (reference sequence). Trimming took off 4 bases at V and 9 bases at J, with 13 bases between the two ends.